These 9 T cell receptor beta chains share one sample of origin, sequenced in a study of shared clonotypes between healthy human individuals. Using immunoSEQ multiplex PCR, the repertoire was profiled, and TCRdb retains in-frame clones only, with some absent. The sample has under 650,000 clones, 90% to 97% seen once; the top ten hold under 0.06%. Sample: naive CD4+ T cells sorted from blood. Subset indicated: CD45RA+ positively selected. All receptors derive from a woman aged 25 to 39 in good health.

The chain carries TRBV19 and TRBJ2-2; D not resolved. The length of the CDR3 is 14 residues. Trimming took 5 bases from V and 1 from J, leaving 8 bases between them. From germline, CDR1 is LNHDA and CDR2 SQIVND (reference sequence). CDR3 amino acids: CASSPRQNTGELFF. Written as DNA, the CDR3 is TGTGCCAGTAGTCCGCGACAGAACACCGGGGAGCTGTTTTTT. Filled out from reference TRBV19 and TRBJ2-2, the complete variable domain reads DGGITQSPKYLFRKEGQNVTLSCEQNLNHDAMYWYRQDPGQGLRLIYYSQIVNDFQKGDIAEGYSVSREKKESFPLTVTSAQKNPTAFYLCASSPRQNTGELFFGEGSRLTVL.

V gene TRBV18 combines with J gene TRBJ2-7, with TRBD1 matching over 7 bases. The length of the CDR3 is 14 residues. V trimming: 4 bases; J trimming: 2 bases; junction bases outside the gene matches: 5. Germline CDR1 and CDR2: KGHSH and LQKENI. The CDR3 sequence: CASSLGTATYEQYF. CDR3 nucleotide sequence: TGTGCCAGCTCACTTGGGACAGCCACCTACGAGCAGTACTTC.

V and J are TRBV5-1 and TRBJ2-6; D gene uncertain. Germline-derived CDR1 and CDR2 are SGHRS and YFSETQ. The CDR3 sequence is 16 residues long. Trimming shortened V by 0 bases and J by 0 bases, and 7 bases separated the two germline ends. The CDR3: CASSLVATSGANVLTF. The CDR3 region has the DNA TGCGCCAGCAGCTTGGTTGCTACCTCTGGGGCCAACGTCCTGACTTTC. Supplemented by reference TRBV5-1 and TRBJ2-6, the full variable domain reads KAGVTQTPRYLIKTRGQQVTLSCSPISGHRSVSWYQQTPGQGLQFLFEYFSETQRNKGNFPGRFSGRQFSNSRSEMNVSTLELGDSALYLCASSLVATSGANVLTFGAGSRLTVL.

V gene TRBV5-1 combines with J gene TRBJ2-2, with 13 bases lining up with TRBD2. The CDR3 extends over 16 amino acids. Germline CDR1 SGHRS, CDR2 YFSETQ. The J segment lost 7 bases and the V segment lost 1 base, leaving 4 bases of the junction unmatched. The CDR3 spells CASSLRTSGRVGELFF. Here the CDR3 DNA reads TGCGCCAGCAGCTTGAGGACTAGCGGGAGAGTCGGGGAGCTGTTTTTT.

This chain links TRBV28 with TRBJ1-4; TRBD1 is a possible D gene (6 bases). Germline-derived CDR1 and CDR2 are MDHEN and SYDVKM. The V end lost 6 bases, the J end lost 8 bases, and 10 bases lay between the germline ends. The CDR3 is 12 amino acids. The CDR3 region has the DNA TGTGCCAGCAGAGGACAGCAGGAAAAACTGTTTTTT. Protein sequence: CASRGQQEKLFF. Looking up the rest from reference TRBV28 and TRBJ1-4 gives the full variable domain: DVKVTQSSRYLVKRTGEKVFLECVQDMDHENMFWYRQDPGLGLRLIYFSYDVKMKEKGDIPEGYSVSREKKERFSLILESASTNQTSMYLCASRGQQEKLFFGSGTQLSVL.

V is TRBV28 and J is TRBJ1-5; D unresolved. Per the germline V gene, CDR1 is MDHEN and CDR2 is SYDVKM. This CDR3 is 15 amino acids long. Trimming cost V 6 bases and J 0 bases, with 12 bases left between them. This CDR3 is CASRPTPYSNQPQHF. CDR3 coding DNA: TGTGCCAGCAGACCAACACCTTATAGCAATCAGCCCCAGCATTTT.

The CDR3 coding sequence is TGTGCCAGCAGTTTAGCGGGGCGCACAGATACGCAGTATTTT. It encodes CASSLAGRTDTQYF. The chain combines TRBV28 with TRBJ2-3; possibly TRBD2 for D (6 bases). V shed 2 bases and J shed 1 base, with 7 bases lying between them. Germline V gene lookup returns CDR1 MDHEN and CDR2 SYDVKM. The CDR3 sequence is 14 residues long.

The chain uses TRBV11-3 and TRBJ2-1; a possible D gene is TRBD1 (6 bases). The germline CDR1 and CDR2 sequences are SGHNT and YENEEA. The V end lost 5 bases, the J end lost 6 bases, and 17 bases lay between the germline ends. CDR3 size: 15 residues. This chain's CDR3 is CASSQGQGEGNEQFF. CDR3 sequence (DNA): TGTGCCAGCAGCCAGGGGCAGGGAGAAGGCAATGAGCAGTTCTTC.

This chain connects TRBV5-5 to TRBJ2-7; D is unclear. V was cut by 4 bases and J by 3 bases, with 14 bases left in between. Germline CDR1 reads SGHKS; CDR2 reads YYEKEE (reference sequence). The CDR3 is 14 amino acids. The CDR3 reads CASSLRSEFYEQYF. CDR3 nucleotide sequence: TGTGCCAGCAGCCTACGAAGCGAATTCTACGAGCAGTACTTC.